This record looks at one T cell receptor beta chain sequence and its context. This entry belongs to a study of blood T cell repertoires in COVID-19. The wider study: COVID-19 samples from acute and convalescent phases originated in the United States, Italy and Spain. From T cells, B-cell-depleted T cells, or PBMCs came the material, which was cDNA or gDNA.

In the source study's methods: Amplification of reference gene primers provided the estimated nucleated cell counts. The assay was immunoSEQ multiplex PCR, and TCRdb's table has in-frame clones only and misses some. That table is the source of V, J and clone size, and D and trimming were worked out from the DNA. This repertoire shows tens of thousands of clones, more than 75% found once; its top ten account for less than 5%. The V gene's germline CDR1 is DFQATT and CDR2 SNEGSKA (reference sequence). V shed 3 bases and J 1 base; nucleotides not matched to a gene: 2. The CDR3 spans 13 residues. The sequenced material came from peripheral blood. The sequence was collected from a man aged 45-60 years with active or convalescent COVID-19. This chain joins TRBV20-1 and TRBJ1-1, with TRBD1 matching over 7 bases. This CDR3 is CSASGQANTEAFF. The CDR3 DNA is TGCAGTGCTAGTGGACAGGCGAACACTGAAGCTTTCTTT.